This TCR beta chain derives from a study of metastatic and nonmetastatic thyroid tumors. The overall study: Repertoires of blood and of tissue (tumor or nodule) from malignant and benign thyroid patients were compared. Study outcomes and limitations: Benign nodules were reported to have significantly lower TCR beta diversity than malignant thyroid tumors, in blood and tumor.

All patients were untreated before thyroid surgery. This clone occurred a few times. The antigen remains undetermined. In the study's own analysis: Clinicopathological groups of papillary thyroid cancer showed CDR3 differences that were used to build a distant-metastasis classifier. TCRdb redid the clone calls on the PCR reads using MiXCR. TCRdb, not the original authors, processed these V and J calls. This table holds about 20,000 clones, 35% to 40% found once. V lost 3 bases and J lost 4, with 16 bases in between. This CDR3 comprises 15 residues. CDR1 and CDR2 (germline): MDHEN, SYDVKM. The clonotype was recovered from a female donor with papillary thyroid cancer or a benign thyroid nodule (not recorded which). Some clones in this sample may be carry-over from other donors' samples. V and J are TRBV28 and TRBJ2-7; D perhaps matches TRBD1 (7 bases). Specimen: tumor tissue. CDR3 DNA sequence: TGTGCCAGCAGTTTGGGGGGACAGTTGGGGTACGAGCAGTACTTC. It codes for CASSLGGQLGYEQYF.